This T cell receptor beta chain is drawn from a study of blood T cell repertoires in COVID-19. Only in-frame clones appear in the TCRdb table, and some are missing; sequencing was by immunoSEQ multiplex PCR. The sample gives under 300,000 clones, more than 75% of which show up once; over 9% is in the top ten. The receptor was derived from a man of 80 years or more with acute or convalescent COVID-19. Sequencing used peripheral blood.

CDR3 protein: CASSPNSGDRNSPLHF. CDR3 coding DNA: TGTGCCAGCAGCCCCAACTCAGGGGACAGGAATTCACCCCTCCACTTT. This chain uses TRBV7-9 with TRBJ1-6; 8 bases line up with TRBD1. V was pared by 5 bases and J by 7 bases, with 10 bases of the junction left unmatched. Germline V gene sequence: CDR1 SEHNR, CDR2 FQNEAQ (reference sequence). The length of the CDR3 is 16 residues.